A single T cell receptor beta chain is shown here with its context. No antigen is known for it. Data came from immunoSEQ multiplex PCR; TCRdb stores just in-frame clones and leaves some out. The sample records over 30,000 clones, about 70% being singletons. This sample was taken from a study of OX40 agonist ivuxolimab in advanced cancers. The CDR3 sequence is 14 residues long. Trimming shortened V by 0 bases and J by 2 bases, and 5 bases separated the two germline ends. Per the germline V gene, CDR1 is LNHDA and CDR2 is SQIVND (reference sequence). Overall study results and limits: Partial responders at 0.1-3.0 mg/kg had among the lowest clonal expansion. Dose levels from 0.1 to 3.0 mg/kg saw CD4+ and CD8+ blood T cells expand clonally by week 6. Relative to CD4+ cells, CD8+ T cells on average had more expanded clones.

The sample was CD4+ or CD8+ T cells sorted from blood, taken in a trial of the OX40 agonist ivuxolimab. This chain uses TRBV19 with TRBJ1-5; tentative D call: TRBD1 (5 bases). This TCR came from an adult with an advanced solid tumor such as melanoma, head and neck, liver or kidney cancer. The DNA of the CDR3 is TGTGCCAGTAGTATAGAACAGGGCAATCAGCCCCAGCATTTT. It specifies CASSIEQGNQPQHF.